The entry below gives a single TCR beta chain sequence along with its context. Its antigen is unidentified. Profiling relied on immunoSEQ multiplex PCR, and the TCRdb table lists in-frame clones only, not all of them. The table includes about 120,000 clones, 80% to 90% detected once. Trimming pared 0 bases from V and 8 bases from J, leaving 9 bases between. This CDR3 comprises 13 residues. Germline CDR1 SGHRS, CDR2 YFSETQ. This sample was taken from a study of T cell responses to AZD1222 COVID-19 vaccine. Study outcomes and limitations: Researchers took repertoire samples only after the peak T cell response had come. Seropositive status at baseline applied to only five to seven AZD1222 recipients.

V is TRBV5-1 and J is TRBJ1-3, with D maybe TRBD1 (5 bases). The source was peripheral blood, collected on day 0 of MenACWY control vaccination. The sequence was collected from an adult in good health. CDR3 region: CASSLEGAYTIYF. The CDR3 region has the DNA TGCGCCAGCAGCTTGGAAGGGGCCTACACCATATATTTT.